Listed here is a single T cell receptor beta chain. Antigen: not known. The germline V and J ends were trimmed by 7 bases and 7 bases, with 16 bases remaining between them. This CDR3 is 13 amino acids long. Germline CDR1 and CDR2: SGHAT and FQNNGV. This specimen belongs to a study of cytomegalovirus exposure and HLA in healthy donors. Overall study results and limits: What a later analysis showed was that several of the most significant clusters appeared linked to common viral pathogens. In vitro checks showed that a few CMV-associated chains really do target CMV antigens. Serostatus for CMV was the only available immune exposure information.

13 Jbeta primers and 60 Vbeta primers were used for the PCR. Original data processing: The count from a later analysis was some 83 million unique TCR beta chains, approximately 9.9 million of them shared. Measured with immunoSEQ multiplex PCR; TCRdb has only the in-frame clones, and not every one. V and J calls plus clone size are reproduced from that table; the DNA served to infer D and trimming. Seen here are around 250,000 clones, approximately 82% observed once, and the top ten hold 7% to 9%. The sequenced sample was PBMCs. The sequence derives from a woman aged 55-75 years in good health and CMV-seropositive. The rearrangement links TRBV11-2 to TRBJ2-5; D perhaps matches TRBD2 (6 bases). The chain's CDR3 is CASTNSGLPTQYF. CDR3 bases: TGTGCCAGCACCAATAGCGGCCTTCCGACCCAGTACTTC.